The 21 T cell receptor beta chains given below trace back to one sample, sequenced in a study of shared clonotypes between healthy human individuals. The protocol was immunoSEQ multiplex PCR, while the TCRdb copy is restricted to in-frame clones and leaves out a portion. The repertoire includes approximately 620,000 clones, around 97% of them detected once, and roughly 0.055% sits in the top ten. The sample consisted of naive CD4+ T cells sorted from blood. Specified subset: CD45RA+ positively selected. These receptors were obtained from a young woman in good health.

This clone was detected once. The chain recombines TRBV12-5 with TRBJ1-1, with unresolved D. Germline CDR1 is LGHNT and CDR2 is FRNRAP. This CDR3 region has 13 residues. V lost 1 base to trimming and J lost 4 bases, with 7 bases between them. The CDR3 DNA reads as TGTGCTAGTGGTTTGGAGGTGGGCACTGAAGCTTTCTTT. Translation gives CASGLEVGTEAFF.

The CDR3 region has the DNA TGTGCCAGCAGCTCGGGACAGCGGACCGGGGAGCTGTTTTTT. Residues: CASSSGQRTGELFF. This rearrangement joins TRBV7-3 to TRBJ2-2; 7 positions agree with TRBD1. Trimming took 4 bases from V and 5 from J; bases not matched to a gene: 4. This CDR3 is 14 amino acids long. The germline CDR1 and CDR2 sequences are SGHTA and FQGTGA.

The chain uses TRBV5-1 and TRBJ2-1, with a tentative D call TRBD2 (6 bases). V was shortened by 3 bases and J by 8 bases, with 18 bases between the two germline ends. CDR3 length equals 15 residues. Per the germline V gene, CDR1 is SGHRS and CDR2 is YFSETQ. CDR3 sequence: CASSSLGGPRDEQFF. The CDR3 DNA is TGCGCCAGCAGCTCCCTGGGGGGTCCCCGGGATGAGCAGTTCTTC.

The chain combines TRBV7-9 with TRBJ2-1, with a tentative D call TRBD2 (5 bases). V gave up 0 bases and J gave up 3 bases, with 15 bases separating them. The CDR3 sequence is 17 residues long. CDR1 is SEHNR and CDR2 is FQNEAQ in the germline V gene (reference sequence). The CDR3 region has the DNA TGTGCCAGCAGCTTAGCGCTGGGAGAGGGTTTCTACAATGAGCAGTTCTTC. Translating it yields CASSLALGEGFYNEQFF. Full variable domain (remainder filled in from reference TRBV7-9 and TRBJ2-1): DTGVSQNPRHKITKRGQNVTFRCDPISEHNRLYWYRQTLGQGPEFLTYFQNEAQLEKSRLLSDRFSAERPKGSFSTLEIQRTEQGDSAMYLCASSLALGEGFYNEQFFGPGTRLTVL.

V usage is TRBV5-1 and J usage is TRBJ1-1, with no clear D. The CDR3 is 15 residues long. The germline V gene has CDR1 SGHRS and CDR2 YFSETQ. The germline V and J ends were trimmed by 0 bases and 0 bases, with 9 bases remaining between them. The CDR3 DNA reads TGCGCCAGCAGCTTGGACAGAGCTATGAACACTGAAGCTTTCTTT. This sequence encodes CASSLDRAMNTEAFF.

This clone has only a few counts. The gene calls are TRBV10-1 and TRBJ2-2; D not resolved. The length of the CDR3 is 12 residues. The V and J ends lost 0 bases and 8 bases respectively, with 4 bases between them. The germline CDR1 and CDR2 sequences are WNHNN and SYGVQD (reference sequence). CDR3 coding DNA: TGCGCCAGCAGTGAGTCGAGAGGGGAGCTGTTTTTT. Protein: CASSESRGELFF.

V and J are TRBV5-1 and TRBJ2-7, with TRBD1 matching 7 bases. Germline V CDR1 and CDR2: SGHRS, YFSETQ. This CDR3 has 14 amino acids. V gave up 4 bases and J gave up 3 bases; unmatched junction bases: 7. CDR3 loop: CASSEGTDLYEQYF. The DNA for the CDR3 is TGCGCCAGCAGCGAGGGGACAGATCTCTACGAGCAGTACTTC.

J is TRBJ2-1 and V is TRBV5-1; 8 bases are a match to TRBD2. CDR3 size: 15 residues. Germline V lookup: CDR1 SGHRS, CDR2 YFSETQ. With 1 base clipped from V and 0 bases from J, the junction kept 0 bases outside the gene matches. As DNA, the CDR3 is TGCGCCAGCAGCTTGCGGGAGGGCTCCTACAATGAGCAGTTCTTC. It codes for CASSLREGSYNEQFF.

The chain uses TRBV7-6 and TRBJ2-5; 12 bases line up with TRBD2. Losses at the gene ends were 5 bases for V and 4 bases for J; bases not matched to a gene: 11. The CDR3 totals 17 residues. Germline values: CDR1 SGHVS, CDR2 FNYEAQ. The CDR3 sequence is CASSLGLAGPIGETQYF. CDR3 DNA sequence: TGTGCCAGCAGCCTCGGACTAGCGGGGCCCATTGGAGAGACCCAGTACTTC.

This clone was counted once. V usage is TRBV6-1 and J usage is TRBJ1-5; D gene ambiguous. Germline lookup yields CDR1 MNHNS and CDR2 SASEGT. This CDR3 has 14 residues. Trimming took off 0 bases at V and 6 bases at J, with 9 bases between the two ends. CDR3 region: CASSEAVGSQPQHF. The DNA for the CDR3 is TGTGCCAGCAGTGAAGCGGTGGGTAGTCAGCCCCAGCATTTT.

The chain links TRBV28 to TRBJ1-1; D perhaps matches TRBD1 (5 bases). Germline CDR1 and CDR2: MDHEN and SYDVKM. The CDR3 totals 13 residues. Trimming removed 6 bases at V and 6 bases at J, with 14 bases between. Here the CDR3 reads CASSRDGAPEAFF. The CDR3, as DNA: TGTGCCAGCAGCAGGGACGGCGCCCCTGAAGCTTTCTTT.

V gene TRBV27 combines with J gene TRBJ2-1, with D unclear. Germline V lookup: CDR1 MNHEY, CDR2 SMNVEV (reference sequence). There are 15 residues in the CDR3. Between the trimmed V and J ends, which lost 7 bases and 4 bases, there was a span of 17 bases. For the CDR3, the DNA is TGTGCCAGCACCCCCCGCGGCAGCCAATACAATGAGCAGTTCTTC. Translated: CASTPRGSQYNEQFF.

The chain carries TRBV18 and TRBJ2-3, with D possibly being TRBD1 (5 bases). This CDR3 has 14 residues. V lost 2 bases and J 0 bases, leaving 6 bases between the germline ends. Germline V CDR1 and CDR2: KGHSH, LQKENI. The CDR3, as DNA: TGTGCCAGCTCACCAAGGACAAGCACAGATACGCAGTATTTT. Residues: CASSPRTSTDTQYF.

V and J are TRBV19 and TRBJ2-2; D is tentatively TRBD1 or TRBD2 (5 bases each). Germline V CDR1 and CDR2: LNHDA, SQIVND (reference sequence). This CDR3 comprises 16 residues. V lost 2 bases, J lost 11 bases, and 21 bases lay in between. CDR3 coding DNA: TGTGCCAGTAGTATATATATGGAGGACACGCGACGAGAGCTGTTTTTT. This codes for CASSIYMEDTRRELFF.

The chain is built from TRBV15 and TRBJ1-2; TRBD1 matches at 7 bases. Germline values: CDR1 LNHNV, CDR2 YYDKDF (reference sequence). This CDR3 has 17 residues. After removal of 5 bases from V and 4 bases from J, the junction contained 16 bases not matched to a gene. The CDR3 bases are TGTGCCACCAGCTCACAGGGTAAGGGGGCGATTGGCTATGGCTACACCTTC. This translates into CATSSQGKGAIGYGYTF.

J is TRBJ1-3 and V is TRBV10-1; D ambiguous. Germline lookup yields CDR1 WNHNN and CDR2 SYGVQD (reference sequence). Trimming took off 5 bases at V and 1 base at J, with 6 bases between the two ends. This CDR3 comprises 13 residues. Here the CDR3 DNA reads TGCGCCAGCAGTCCTAATTCTGGAAACACCATATATTTT. Encoded protein: CASSPNSGNTIYF.

This sequence joins TRBV13 and TRBJ2-5; D perhaps matches TRBD2 (6 bases). The ends were cut back, 4 bases at V and 5 bases at J, with 11 bases in the middle. CDR3 length: 13 residues. CDR1 PRHDT and CDR2 FYEKMQ come from the germline V gene (reference sequence). DNA for the CDR3: TGTGCCAGCAGCTCGACTAGTTCTGAGACCCAGTACTTC. Its protein is CASSSTSSETQYF.

The J gene is TRBJ1-5, the V gene TRBV28, with a possible D match to TRBD1 (5 bases). This CDR3 comprises 15 residues. The germline V gene encodes CDR1 MDHEN and CDR2 SYDVKM. Between the trimmed V and J ends, which lost 8 bases and 4 bases, there was a span of 18 bases. CDR3 sequence (DNA): TGTGCCAGCGTCCTAGCCTTGGGACCGAATCAGCCCCAGCATTTT. It yields the protein CASVLALGPNQPQHF.

This clone was counted once. This chain joins TRBV30 and TRBJ2-2, with TRBD2 matching over 10 bases. The V gene end was trimmed by 3 bases and the J gene end by 1 base; junction bases not matched to a gene: 5. The germline V gene has CDR1 GTSNPN and CDR2 SVGIG (reference sequence). This CDR3 has 16 residues. The CDR3 loop is CAWSPLAGMNTGELFF. DNA of the CDR3: TGTGCCTGGAGCCCACTAGCGGGGATGAACACCGGGGAGCTGTTTTTT.

The genes are TRBV5-1 and TRBJ2-2; D is possibly TRBD2 (5 bases). CDR3 length equals 14 residues. Germline assignment: CDR1 SGHRS and CDR2 YFSETQ. With 2 bases removed from V and 5 bases from J, the gap between germline ends came to 10 bases. The CDR3 DNA sequence: TGCGCCAGCAGCTTCGGGGTTTGGACCGGGGAGCTGTTTTTT. Its translation is CASSFGVWTGELFF. The whole variable domain, filled in from reference TRBV5-1 and TRBJ2-2, reads KAGVTQTPRYLIKTRGQQVTLSCSPISGHRSVSWYQQTPGQGLQFLFEYFSETQRNKGNFPGRFSGRQFSNSRSEMNVSTLELGDSALYLCASSFGVWTGELFFGEGSRLTVL.

V gene TRBV6-6 combines with J gene TRBJ1-1, with D unclear. V was cut by 0 bases and J by 10 bases, with 15 bases left in between. Germline CDR1 is MNHNY and CDR2 is SVGAGI (reference sequence). This CDR3 is built from 14 residues. The CDR3: CASSYSRSGVGAFF. DNA for the CDR3: TGTGCCAGCAGTTACTCGAGGTCGGGAGTTGGAGCTTTCTTT.